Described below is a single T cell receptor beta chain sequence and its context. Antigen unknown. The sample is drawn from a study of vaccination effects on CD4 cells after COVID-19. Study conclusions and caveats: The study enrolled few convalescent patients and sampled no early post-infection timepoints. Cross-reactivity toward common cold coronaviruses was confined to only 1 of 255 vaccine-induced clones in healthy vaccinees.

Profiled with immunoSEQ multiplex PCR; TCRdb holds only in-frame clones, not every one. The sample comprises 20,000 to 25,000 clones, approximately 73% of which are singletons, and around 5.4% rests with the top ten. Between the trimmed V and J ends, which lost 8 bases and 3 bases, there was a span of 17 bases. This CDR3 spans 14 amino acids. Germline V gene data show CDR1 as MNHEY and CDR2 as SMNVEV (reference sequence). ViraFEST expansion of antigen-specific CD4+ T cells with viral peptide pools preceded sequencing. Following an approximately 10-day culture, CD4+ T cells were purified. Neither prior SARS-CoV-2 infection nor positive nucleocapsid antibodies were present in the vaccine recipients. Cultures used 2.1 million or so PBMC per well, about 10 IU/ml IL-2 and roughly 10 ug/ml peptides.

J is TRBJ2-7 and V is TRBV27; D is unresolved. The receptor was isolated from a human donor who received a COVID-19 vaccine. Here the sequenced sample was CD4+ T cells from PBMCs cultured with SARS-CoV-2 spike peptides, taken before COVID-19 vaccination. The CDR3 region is CASRAGERYYEQYF. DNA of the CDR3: TGTGCCAGCCGTGCTGGCGAACGCTACTACGAGCAGTACTTC.